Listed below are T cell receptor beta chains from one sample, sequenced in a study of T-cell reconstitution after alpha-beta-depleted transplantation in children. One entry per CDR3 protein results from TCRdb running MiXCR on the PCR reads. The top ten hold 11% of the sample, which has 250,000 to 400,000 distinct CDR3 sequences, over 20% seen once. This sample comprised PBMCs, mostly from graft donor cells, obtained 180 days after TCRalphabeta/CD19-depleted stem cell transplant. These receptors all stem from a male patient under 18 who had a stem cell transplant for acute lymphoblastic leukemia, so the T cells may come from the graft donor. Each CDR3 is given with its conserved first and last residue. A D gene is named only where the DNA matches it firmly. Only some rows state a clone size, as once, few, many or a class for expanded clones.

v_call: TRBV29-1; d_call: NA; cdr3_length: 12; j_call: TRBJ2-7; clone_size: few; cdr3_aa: CSVEEGVYEQYF; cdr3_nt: TGCAGCGTTGAAGAGGGGGTCTACGAGCAGTACTTC
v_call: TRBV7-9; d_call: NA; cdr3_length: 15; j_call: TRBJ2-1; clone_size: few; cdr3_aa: CASSLGEGTYNEQFF; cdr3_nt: TGTGCCAGCAGCTTAGGTGAAGGGACCTACAATGAGCAGTTCTTC
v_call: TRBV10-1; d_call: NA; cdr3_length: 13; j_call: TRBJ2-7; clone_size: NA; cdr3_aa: CASSGIDDYEQYF; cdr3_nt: TGCGCCAGCAGTGGGATCGATGACTACGAGCAGTACTTC
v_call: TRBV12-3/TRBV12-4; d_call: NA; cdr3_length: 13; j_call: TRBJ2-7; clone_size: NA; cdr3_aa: CASSRYLRYEQYF; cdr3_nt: TGTGCCAGCAGTCGTTACCTCCGCTACGAGCAGTACTTC
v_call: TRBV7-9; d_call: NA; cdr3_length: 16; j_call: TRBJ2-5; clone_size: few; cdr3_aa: CASTDRRRDSQETQYF; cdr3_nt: TGTGCCAGCACGGACCGACGGCGGGACTCCCAAGAGACCCAGTACTTC
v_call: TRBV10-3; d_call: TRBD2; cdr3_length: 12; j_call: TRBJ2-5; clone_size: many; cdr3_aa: CAIRGLVGFQYF; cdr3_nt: TGTGCCATCCGGGGACTAGTCGGGTTCCAGTACTTC
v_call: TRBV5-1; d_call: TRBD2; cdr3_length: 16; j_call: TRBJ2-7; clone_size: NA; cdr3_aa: CASSLELAGSTYEQYF; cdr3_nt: TGCGCCAGCAGCTTGGAACTAGCGGGATCCACCTACGAGCAGTACTTC
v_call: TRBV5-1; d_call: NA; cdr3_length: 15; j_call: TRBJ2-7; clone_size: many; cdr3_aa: CASSRVTMSSYEQYF; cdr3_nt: TGCGCCAGCAGCCGGGTCACCATGAGCTCCTACGAGCAGTACTTC
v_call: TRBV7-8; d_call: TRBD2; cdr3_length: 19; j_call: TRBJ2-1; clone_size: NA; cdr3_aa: CASSVPSGRAKVWGNEQFF; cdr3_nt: TGTGCCAGCAGCGTCCCTAGCGGGAGGGCCAAAGTTTGGGGAAATGAGCAGTTCTTC
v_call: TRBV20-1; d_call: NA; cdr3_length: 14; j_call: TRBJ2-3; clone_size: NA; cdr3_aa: CSARGRGTTDTQYF; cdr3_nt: TGCAGTGCTAGAGGACGGGGCACCACAGATACGCAGTATTTT
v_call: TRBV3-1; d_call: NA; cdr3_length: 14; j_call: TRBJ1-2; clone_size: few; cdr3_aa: CASCKAVTNYGYTF; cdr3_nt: TGTGCCAGCTGTAAAGCCGTCACTAACTATGGCTACACCTTC
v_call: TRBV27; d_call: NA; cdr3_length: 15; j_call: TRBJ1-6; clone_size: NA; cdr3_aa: CASSFGTALGSPLHF; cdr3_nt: TGTGCCAGCAGTTTCGGGACTGCCCTCGGGTCACCCCTCCACTTT
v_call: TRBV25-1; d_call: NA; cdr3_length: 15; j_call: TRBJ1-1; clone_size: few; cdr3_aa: CASSEAGTGNTEAFF; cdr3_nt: TGTGCCAGCAGTGAAGCCGGGACGGGGAACACTGAAGCTTTCTTT
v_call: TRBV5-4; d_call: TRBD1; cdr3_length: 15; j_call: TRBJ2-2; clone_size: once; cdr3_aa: CASSTGQAMVGELFF; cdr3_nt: TGTGCCAGCAGCACGGGACAGGCGATGGTCGGGGAGCTGTTTTTT
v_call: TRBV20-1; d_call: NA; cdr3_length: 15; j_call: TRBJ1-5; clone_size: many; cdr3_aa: CSARVSGRRLRPQHF; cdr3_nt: TGCAGTGCTAGAGTAAGTGGTCGGAGACTGCGGCCCCAGCATTTT
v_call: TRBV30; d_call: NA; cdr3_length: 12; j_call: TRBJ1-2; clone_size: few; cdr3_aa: CAGSLGGYGYTF; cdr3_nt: TGTGCCGGGTCATTGGGGGGGTATGGCTACACCTTC
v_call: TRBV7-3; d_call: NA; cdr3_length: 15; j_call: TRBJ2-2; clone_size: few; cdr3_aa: CASSLTLTRTGELFF; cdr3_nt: TGTGCCAGCAGCTTAACGCTTACAAGGACCGGGGAGCTGTTTTTT
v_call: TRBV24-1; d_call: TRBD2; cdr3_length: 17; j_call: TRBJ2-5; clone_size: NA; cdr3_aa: CATSDSRLAGGPETQYF; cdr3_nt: TGTGCCACCAGTGATTCTCGACTAGCGGGAGGGCCGGAGACCCAGTACTTC
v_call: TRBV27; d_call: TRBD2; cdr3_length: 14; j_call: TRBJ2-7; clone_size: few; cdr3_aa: CASSLAGGRDEQYF; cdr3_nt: TGTGCCAGCAGTCTAGCGGGAGGTCGGGACGAGCAGTACTTC
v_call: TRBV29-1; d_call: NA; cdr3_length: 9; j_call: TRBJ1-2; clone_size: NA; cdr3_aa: CSVGTAYTF; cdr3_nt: TGCAGCGTTGGGACAGCCTACACCTTC
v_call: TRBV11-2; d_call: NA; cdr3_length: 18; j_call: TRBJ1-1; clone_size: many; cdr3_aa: CASSNHLGGTGSKTEAFF; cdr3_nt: TGTGCCAGCAGCAATCATTTGGGTGGAACAGGGTCGAAGACTGAAGCTTTCTTT
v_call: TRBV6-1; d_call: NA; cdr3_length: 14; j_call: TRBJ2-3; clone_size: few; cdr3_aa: CASRNTPRTDTQYF; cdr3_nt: TGTGCCAGCAGAAACACACCCCGCACAGATACGCAGTATTTT
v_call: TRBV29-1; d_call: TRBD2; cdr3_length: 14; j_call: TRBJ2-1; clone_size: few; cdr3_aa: CSAPTSGAYNEQFF; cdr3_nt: TGCAGCGCCCCGACTAGCGGGGCCTACAATGAGCAGTTCTTC
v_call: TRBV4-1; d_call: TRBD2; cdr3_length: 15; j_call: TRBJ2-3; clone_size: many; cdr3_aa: CASRDHGLAPDTQYF; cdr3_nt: TGCGCCAGCAGAGACCACGGACTAGCGCCCGATACGCAGTATTTT
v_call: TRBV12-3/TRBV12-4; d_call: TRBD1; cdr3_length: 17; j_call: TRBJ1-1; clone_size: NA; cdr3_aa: CASSLGRNRGEPSEAFF; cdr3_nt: TGTGCCAGCAGTTTAGGCCGTAACAGGGGGGAGCCCTCTGAAGCTTTCTTT
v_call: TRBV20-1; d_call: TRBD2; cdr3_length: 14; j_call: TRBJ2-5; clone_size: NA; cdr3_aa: CSARDVAGRETQYF; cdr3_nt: TGCAGTGCTAGAGATGTAGCGGGACGGGAGACCCAGTACTTC
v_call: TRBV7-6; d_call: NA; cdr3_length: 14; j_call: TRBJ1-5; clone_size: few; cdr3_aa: CASSLGGINQPQHF; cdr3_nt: TGTGCCAGCAGCTTGGGAGGAATTAATCAGCCCCAGCATTTT
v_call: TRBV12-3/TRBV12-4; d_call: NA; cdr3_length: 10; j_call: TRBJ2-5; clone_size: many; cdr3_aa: CASSWETQYF; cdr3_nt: TGTGCCAGCAGTTGGGAGACCCAGTACTTC
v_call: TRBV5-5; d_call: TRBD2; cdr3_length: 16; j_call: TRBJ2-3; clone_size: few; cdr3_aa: CASSPPSGTYTDTQYF; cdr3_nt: TGTGCCAGCAGCCCCCCTAGCGGGACTTACACAGATACGCAGTATTTT
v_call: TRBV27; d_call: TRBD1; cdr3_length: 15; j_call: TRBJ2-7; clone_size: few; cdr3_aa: CASRWDRTTTYEQYF; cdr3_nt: TGTGCCAGCAGATGGGACAGGACGACAACCTACGAGCAGTACTTC
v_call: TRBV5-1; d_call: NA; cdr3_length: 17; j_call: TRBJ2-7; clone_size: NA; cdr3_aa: CASSRGTDSVSSYGQYF; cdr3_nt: TGCGCCAGCAGTCGCGGGACAGACAGCGTTTCCTCCTACGGGCAGTACTTC
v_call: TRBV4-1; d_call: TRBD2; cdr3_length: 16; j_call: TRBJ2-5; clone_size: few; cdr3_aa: CASSRSAGTSDGTQYF; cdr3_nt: TGCGCCAGCAGTCGATCGGCCGGGACTAGCGATGGGACCCAGTACTTC
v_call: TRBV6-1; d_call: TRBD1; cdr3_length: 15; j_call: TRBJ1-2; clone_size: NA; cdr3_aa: CASRKGQGANYGYTF; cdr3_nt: TGTGCCAGCAGGAAGGGACAGGGAGCTAACTATGGCTACACCTTC
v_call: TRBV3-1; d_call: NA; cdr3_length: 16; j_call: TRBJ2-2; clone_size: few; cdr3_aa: CASSLSPGVYTGELFF; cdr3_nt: TGTGCCAGCAGCCTGTCGCCCGGAGTATACACCGGGGAGCTGTTTTTT
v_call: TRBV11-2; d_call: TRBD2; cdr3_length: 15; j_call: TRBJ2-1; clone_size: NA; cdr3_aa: CASSGEGQSYNEQFF; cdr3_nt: TGTGCCAGCAGCGGGGAGGGGCAGTCCTACAATGAGCAGTTCTTC
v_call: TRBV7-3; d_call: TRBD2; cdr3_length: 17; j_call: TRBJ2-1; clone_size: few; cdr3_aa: CASSRMASGRVGNEQFF; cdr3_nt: TGTGCCAGCAGCCGAATGGCCAGCGGGAGGGTTGGGAATGAGCAGTTCTTC
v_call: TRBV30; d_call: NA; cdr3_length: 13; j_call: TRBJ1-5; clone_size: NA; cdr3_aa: CAWSVDGNQPQHF; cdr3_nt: TGTGCCTGGAGTGTCGACGGCAATCAGCCCCAGCATTTT
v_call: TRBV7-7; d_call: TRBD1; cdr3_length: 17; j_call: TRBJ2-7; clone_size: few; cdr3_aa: CASSLAYRDRFPLEQYF; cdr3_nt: TGTGCCAGCAGCTTAGCTTATCGGGACAGGTTCCCCTTGGAGCAGTACTTC
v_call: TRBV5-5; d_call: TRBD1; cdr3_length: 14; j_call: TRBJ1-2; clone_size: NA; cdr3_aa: CASSLGRGPYGYTF; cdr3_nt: TGTGCCAGCAGCTTGGGCAGGGGGCCCTATGGCTACACCTTC
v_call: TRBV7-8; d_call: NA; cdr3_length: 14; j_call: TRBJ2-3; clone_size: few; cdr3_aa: CASSLLLLTDTQYF; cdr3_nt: TGTGCCAGCAGCCTACTCCTGCTCACAGATACGCAGTATTTT
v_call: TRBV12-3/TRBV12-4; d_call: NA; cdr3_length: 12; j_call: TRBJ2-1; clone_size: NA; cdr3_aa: CASTGTGNEQFF; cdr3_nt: TGTGCCAGCACTGGAACGGGTAATGAGCAGTTCTTC
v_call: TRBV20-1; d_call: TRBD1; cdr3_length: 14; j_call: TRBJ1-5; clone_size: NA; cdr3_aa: CSAYQGGFDQPQHF; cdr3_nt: TGCAGTGCTTACCAGGGGGGATTCGATCAGCCCCAGCATTTT
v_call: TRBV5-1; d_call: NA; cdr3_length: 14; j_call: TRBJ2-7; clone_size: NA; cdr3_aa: CASSLQASSYEQYF; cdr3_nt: TGCGCCAGCAGCTTGCAGGCCAGCTCCTACGAGCAGTACTTC
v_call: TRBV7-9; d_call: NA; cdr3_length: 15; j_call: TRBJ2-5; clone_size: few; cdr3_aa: CASSLRQAVAETQYF; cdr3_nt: TGTGCCAGCAGCTTAAGACAGGCTGTTGCGGAGACCCAGTACTTC
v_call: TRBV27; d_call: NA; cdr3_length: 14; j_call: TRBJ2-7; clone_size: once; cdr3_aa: CASSLRSQALGQYF; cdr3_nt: TGTGCCAGCAGTTTAAGGTCCCAGGCCCTTGGGCAGTACTTC
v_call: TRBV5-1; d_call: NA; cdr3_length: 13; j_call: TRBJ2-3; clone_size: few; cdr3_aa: CASSPFYTDTQYF; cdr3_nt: TGCGCCAGCAGCCCATTTTACACAGATACGCAGTATTTT
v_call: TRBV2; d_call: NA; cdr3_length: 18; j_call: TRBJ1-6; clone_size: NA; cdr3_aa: CASSDPSTGIVFYSPLHF; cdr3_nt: TGTGCCAGCAGTGACCCTTCCACGGGGATAGTTTTTTATTCACCCCTCCACTTT
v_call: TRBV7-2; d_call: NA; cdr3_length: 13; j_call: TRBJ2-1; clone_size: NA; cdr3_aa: CASSFRNLAEQFF; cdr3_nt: TGTGCCAGCAGCTTCCGAAACTTAGCGGAGCAGTTCTTC
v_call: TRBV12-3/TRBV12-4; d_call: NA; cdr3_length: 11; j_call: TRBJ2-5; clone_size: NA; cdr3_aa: CASSSFGTQYF; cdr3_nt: TGTGCCAGCAGTTCTTTCGGGACCCAGTACTTC
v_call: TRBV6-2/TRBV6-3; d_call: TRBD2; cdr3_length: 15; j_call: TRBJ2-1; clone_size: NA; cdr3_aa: CASTIVAGFYNEQFF; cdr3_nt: TGTGCCAGCACGATAGTAGCGGGCTTCTACAATGAGCAGTTCTTC
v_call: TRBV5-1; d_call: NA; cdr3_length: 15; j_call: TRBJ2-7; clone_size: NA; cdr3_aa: CASSLAGTPSYEQYF; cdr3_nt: TGCGCCAGCAGCTTGGCAGGGACACCCTCCTACGAGCAGTACTTC
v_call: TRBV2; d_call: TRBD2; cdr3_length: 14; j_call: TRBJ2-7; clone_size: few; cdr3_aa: CASRRGTAGYEQYF; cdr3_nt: TGTGCCAGCAGGCGGGGGACGGCGGGGTACGAGCAGTACTTC
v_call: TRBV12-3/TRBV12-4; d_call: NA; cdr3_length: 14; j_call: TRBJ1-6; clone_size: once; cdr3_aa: CASSLQGPNSPLHF; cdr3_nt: TGTGCCAGCAGCCTACAGGGACCCAATTCACCCCTCCACTTT